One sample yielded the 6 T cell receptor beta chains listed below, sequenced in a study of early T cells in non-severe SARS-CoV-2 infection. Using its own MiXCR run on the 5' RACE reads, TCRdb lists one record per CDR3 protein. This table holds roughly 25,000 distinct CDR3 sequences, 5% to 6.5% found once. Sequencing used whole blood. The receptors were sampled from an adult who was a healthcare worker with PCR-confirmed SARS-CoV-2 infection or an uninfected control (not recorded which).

CDR3 DNA: TGTGCTTCCGGGACAGGGACAGGAGATACGCAGTATTTT. The encoded protein is CASGTGTGDTQYF. The J gene is TRBJ2-3, the V gene TRBV27; 9 bases line up with TRBD1. The V gene's germline CDR1 is MNHEY and CDR2 SMNVEV (reference sequence). The CDR3 has 13 residues.

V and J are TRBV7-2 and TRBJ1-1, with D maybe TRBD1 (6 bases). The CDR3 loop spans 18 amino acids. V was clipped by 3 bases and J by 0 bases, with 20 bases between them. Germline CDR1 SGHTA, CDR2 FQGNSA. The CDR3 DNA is TGTGCCAGCAGCTTGGACAGCTACTCAACTTTTATGAACACTGAAGCTTTCTTT. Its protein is CASSLDSYSTFMNTEAFF. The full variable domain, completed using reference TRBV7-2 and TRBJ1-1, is GAGVSQSPSNKVTEKGKDVELRCDPISGHTALYWYRQSLGQGLEFLIYFQGNSAPDKSGLPSDRFSAERTGGSVSTLTIQRTQQEDSAVYLCASSLDSYSTFMNTEAFFGQGTRLTVV.

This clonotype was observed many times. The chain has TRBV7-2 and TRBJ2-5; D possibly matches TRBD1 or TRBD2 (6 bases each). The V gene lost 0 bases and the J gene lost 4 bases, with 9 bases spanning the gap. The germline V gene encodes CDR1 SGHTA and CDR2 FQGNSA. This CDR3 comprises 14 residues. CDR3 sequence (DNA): TGTGCCAGCAGCTTAGCCGGGGGCCCAGAGACCCAGTACTTC. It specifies CASSLAGGPETQYF.

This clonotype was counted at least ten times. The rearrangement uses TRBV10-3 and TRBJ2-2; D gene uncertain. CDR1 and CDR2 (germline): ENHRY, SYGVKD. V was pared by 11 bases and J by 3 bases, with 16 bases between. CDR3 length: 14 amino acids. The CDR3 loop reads CASLSSPDTGELFF. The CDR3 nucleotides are TGTGCCTCCCTCTCCTCCCCCGACACCGGGGAGCTGTTTTTT.

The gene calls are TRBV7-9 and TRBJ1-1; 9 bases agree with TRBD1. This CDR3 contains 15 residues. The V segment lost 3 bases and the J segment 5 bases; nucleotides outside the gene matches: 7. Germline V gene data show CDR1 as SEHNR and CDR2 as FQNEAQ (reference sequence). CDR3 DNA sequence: TGTGCCAGCAGCTTGCTTAGCGGACAGGGGACTGAAGCTTTCTTT. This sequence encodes CASSLLSGQGTEAFF.

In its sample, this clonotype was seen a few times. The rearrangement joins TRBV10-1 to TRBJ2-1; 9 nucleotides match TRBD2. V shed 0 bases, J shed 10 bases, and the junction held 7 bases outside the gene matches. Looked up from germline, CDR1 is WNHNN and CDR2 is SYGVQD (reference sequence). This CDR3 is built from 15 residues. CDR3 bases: TGCGCCAGCAGTGAGTCTGGCGGGGGGGCCTCGGAGCAGTTCTTC. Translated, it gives CASSESGGGASEQFF.